This T cell receptor beta chain was obtained from a study of T cells in Graves' hyperthyroidism and ophthalmopathy. This clonotype appeared many times. Its target is not known. Study findings and constraints: Most thyroid clonotypes that were expanded above 0.001 also turned up in blood.

Uncontrolled infection, other autoimmune disease, pregnancy or lactation led to exclusion. From RNA transcripts, TCR beta CDR3 regions were amplified. Using the HTBI primer set, a first-round RT-PCR was run on the TCR CDR3. TCRdb reanalysed the multiplex PCR reads using MiXCR and keeps one entry per CDR3 protein. Altogether about 520,000 distinct CDR3 sequences are present, around a quarter being singletons, with the ten largest covering about 11%. This CDR3 comprises 14 residues. With 0 bases removed from V and 7 bases from J, the gap between germline ends came to 12 bases. CDR1 and CDR2 (germline): SEHNR, FQNEAQ (reference sequence).

This chain connects TRBV7-9 to TRBJ1-1; D is ambiguous. Sequences were obtained from blood. This sequence originates from a woman in her 30s with Graves' ophthalmopathy. This CDR3 is CASSLAEGRHEAFF. The CDR3 coding sequence is TGTGCCAGCAGCTTAGCGGAGGGCAGGCATGAAGCTTTCTTT.